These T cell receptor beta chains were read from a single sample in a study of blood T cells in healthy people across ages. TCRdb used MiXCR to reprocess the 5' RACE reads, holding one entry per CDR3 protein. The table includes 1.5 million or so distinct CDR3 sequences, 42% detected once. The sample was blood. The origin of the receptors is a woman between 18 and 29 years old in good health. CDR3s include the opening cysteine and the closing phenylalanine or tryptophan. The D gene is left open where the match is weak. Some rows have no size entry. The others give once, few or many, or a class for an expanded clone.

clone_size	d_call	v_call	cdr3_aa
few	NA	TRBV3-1	CASSQTRINEKLFF
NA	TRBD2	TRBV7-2	CASSREGGTSLYEQYF
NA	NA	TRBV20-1	CSARREQGPYEQYF
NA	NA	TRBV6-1	CATLGSGSYNEQFF
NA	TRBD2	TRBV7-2	CASSLFGGTSGRGETQYF
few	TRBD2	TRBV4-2	CASSHPGTSVRGLQETQYF
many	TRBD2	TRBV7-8	CASSFSGSGEQYF
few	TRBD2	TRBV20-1	CSAAKAGANHNEQFF
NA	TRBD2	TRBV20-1	CSARDLAGGPTDTQYF
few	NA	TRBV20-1	CSATRVNTEAFF
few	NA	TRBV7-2	CASRLGAPRETQYF
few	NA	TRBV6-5	CASSTRTLSSYEQYF
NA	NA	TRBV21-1	CASSKGGGNTHYGYTF
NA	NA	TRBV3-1	CGFEGDEKLFF
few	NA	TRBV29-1	CSVVAAGMNTEAFF
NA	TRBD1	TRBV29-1	CSARDRGENEQYF
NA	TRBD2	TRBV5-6	CASSFVLAGGWYF
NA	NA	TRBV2	CASSDGSQSTDTQYF
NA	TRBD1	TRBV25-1	CASSESGQGGEKLFF
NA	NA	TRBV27	CASIPLGTDATNEKLFF
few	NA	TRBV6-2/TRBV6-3	CASSPAGQVIYEQYF
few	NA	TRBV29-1	CSVEESHWGLAKNIQYF
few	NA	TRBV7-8	CASSLVNPRTIGDTQYF
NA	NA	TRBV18	CASSPLRSTYNEQYF
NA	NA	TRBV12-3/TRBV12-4	CASSLSPNGEKLFF
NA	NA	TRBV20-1	CSAGDWEPYTQYF
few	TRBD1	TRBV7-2	CASSLDRGSFETQYF
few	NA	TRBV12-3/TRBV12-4	CASSLESRSSYNEQFF